This T cell receptor beta chain was obtained from a study of CD8 T cells in Susac syndrome. Sequencing of TCR beta covered CD8+ and CD4+ T cells obtained from blood. Regarding the study as a whole: Regarding the TCR sequencing and HLA analysis, the study admitted that a relatively small number of individuals were involved. In total CD8+ repertoires, sixteen Susac-specific public clones were found, and in CD8+ TEMRA repertoires, about 5 were found.

Reverse transcription of 0.5 to 1 ug RNA was performed with random hexamers. TCRdb reanalysed the immunoSEQ multiplex PCR reads using MiXCR and keeps one entry per CDR3 protein. The table has 75,000 to 100,000 distinct CDR3 sequences, approximately 93% seen once; the top ten hold about 0.99%. On this clonotype: Antigen unknown.

The CDR3 covers 13 residues. In germline, CDR1 is SEHNR, CDR2 FQNEAQ (reference sequence). The V gene lost 5 bases and the J gene lost 1 base, with 9 bases spanning the gap. The sequence derives from a human donor with Susac syndrome. The sample consisted of CD8+ T cells from PBMCs. V gene TRBV7-9 combines with J gene TRBJ2-7, with unresolved D. This CDR3 reads CASSPPPSYEQYF. The CDR3 region has the DNA TGTGCCAGCAGCCCTCCGCCATCCTACGAGCAGTACTTC.